This T cell receptor (beta chain) was retrieved from a study of control samples from healthy donors and cancer patients. Concerning this clone itself: Other nucleotide sequences from this sample produce the same CDR3.

Using immunoSEQ multiplex PCR, the repertoire was profiled, and TCRdb retains in-frame clones only, with some absent. Here the sample spans about 180,000 clones, around 90% being singletons. The CDR3 runs 12 residues. V was pared by 0 bases and J by 3 bases, with 0 bases between. Germline CDR1 is SGHRS and CDR2 is YFSETQ. This chain joins TRBV5-1 and TRBJ2-2; D gene ambiguous. This TCR was recovered from a woman in her fifties or sixties in good health. Material: blood. CDR3 in amino acids: CASSLDTGELFF. The CDR3 DNA sequence: TGCGCCAGCAGCTTGGACACCGGGGAGCTGTTTTTT.